The sequence of this T cell receptor beta chain was determined in a study of blood T cell repertoires in COVID-19. For the study at large: From the United States, Italy and Spain came samples of acute and convalescent COVID-19. From T cells, B-cell-depleted T cells, or PBMCs came the material, which was cDNA or gDNA.

Germline CDR1 and CDR2: MNHEY and SMNVEV (reference sequence). The V and J ends lost 2 bases and 3 bases, in that order; junction bases with no gene match: 4. The CDR3 is 15 residues long. Original data processing: Counts of nucleated cells, estimated from reference gene primer amplification, were obtained. TCRdb's copy holds only in-frame clones and misses some; the assay was immunoSEQ multiplex PCR. For V, J and clone size, that table is used; D and trimming come from the DNA. The data hold some 240,000 clones, with around 90% observed a single time. The chain employs TRBV27 and TRBJ2-7; TRBD2 agrees at 10 bases. The sequencing sample was made of peripheral blood. The sequence derives from a man in his sixties who had recovered from COVID-19. CDR3 DNA sequence: TGTGCCAGCAGTTTAGTAGTAGCGGGAGGCTACGAGCAGTACTTC. Its protein product is CASSLVVAGGYEQYF.